A selection of T cell receptor beta chains follows, all from one sample in a study of cytomegalovirus exposure and HLA in healthy donors. Repertoires were generated with immunoSEQ multiplex PCR, while TCRdb's copy carries only in-frame clones and drops some. The sample lists some 130,000 clones, about 63% occurring once. The material sequenced was PBMCs. The receptors shown here come from a man aged 25 to 40 in good health and CMV-seropositive. Each CDR3 is given with its conserved first and last residue. The order of the fields is J gene, V gene, clone size, D gene, CDR3 protein, CDR3 DNA. A D gene is named only where the DNA matches it firmly. Not every row has a clone size; where given, it reads once, few, many or a size class.

j_gene: TRBJ2-7; v_gene: TRBV27; abundance: NA; d_gene: TRBD1; CDR3aa: CASSLTGESYEQYF; CDR3nt: TGTGCCAGCAGTCTCACAGGGGAATCCTACGAGCAGTACTTC
j_gene: TRBJ1-2; v_gene: TRBV11-2; abundance: NA; d_gene: NA; CDR3aa: CASSSPVGQGIFGYTF; CDR3nt: TGTGCCAGCAGCTCTCCGGTGGGGCAGGGGATTTTTGGCTACACCTTC
j_gene: TRBJ2-2; v_gene: TRBV27; abundance: NA; d_gene: TRBD2; CDR3aa: CASSWTSENTGELFF; CDR3nt: TGTGCCAGCAGTTGGACTAGCGAGAACACCGGGGAGCTGTTTTTT
j_gene: TRBJ1-6; v_gene: TRBV6-5; abundance: NA; d_gene: NA; CDR3aa: CASSYSGNPGDSPLHF; CDR3nt: TGTGCCAGCAGTTACTCTGGCAATCCGGGAGATTCACCCCTCCACTTT
j_gene: TRBJ2-7; v_gene: TRBV6-6; abundance: NA; d_gene: TRBD2; CDR3aa: CASRRTSWASYEQYF; CDR3nt: TGTGCCAGCAGGCGGACTAGCTGGGCCTCCTACGAGCAGTACTTC
j_gene: TRBJ2-5; v_gene: TRBV27; abundance: NA; d_gene: TRBD2; CDR3aa: CASRPLAEETQYF; CDR3nt: TGTGCCAGCAGACCCCTAGCGGAAGAGACCCAGTACTTC
j_gene: TRBJ2-1; v_gene: TRBV5-1; abundance: NA; d_gene: NA; CDR3aa: CASSRGQASYNEQFF; CDR3nt: TGCGCCAGCAGCCGAGGACAAGCCTCCTACAATGAGCAGTTCTTC
j_gene: TRBJ2-4; v_gene: TRBV30; abundance: NA; d_gene: TRBD1; CDR3aa: CAWSFGQGVIQYF; CDR3nt: TGTGCCTGGAGTTTCGGACAGGGGGTCATTCAGTACTTC
j_gene: TRBJ1-3; v_gene: TRBV19; abundance: NA; d_gene: NA; CDR3aa: CASGHRGNTIYF; CDR3nt: TGTGCCAGTGGACATAGAGGAAACACCATATATTTT
j_gene: TRBJ2-7; v_gene: TRBV6-6; abundance: NA; d_gene: NA; CDR3aa: CASWGDEQYF; CDR3nt: TGTGCCAGCTGGGGCGACGAGCAGTACTTC
j_gene: TRBJ2-3; v_gene: TRBV19; abundance: NA; d_gene: NA; CDR3aa: CASSRREADTQYF; CDR3nt: TGTGCCAGTAGTAGGCGGGAAGCAGATACGCAGTATTTT
j_gene: TRBJ1-6; v_gene: TRBV6-6; abundance: NA; d_gene: NA; CDR3aa: CASRQSYNSPLHF; CDR3nt: TGTGCCAGCAGACAGAGTTATAATTCACCCCTCCACTTT
j_gene: TRBJ2-5; v_gene: TRBV27; abundance: NA; d_gene: NA; CDR3aa: CASSFAGSETQYF; CDR3nt: TGTGCCAGCAGTTTCGCAGGGTCGGAGACCCAGTACTTC
j_gene: TRBJ2-7; v_gene: TRBV5-1; abundance: NA; d_gene: NA; CDR3aa: CASSKFGQGQTYEQYF; CDR3nt: TGCGCCAGCAGCAAATTCGGGCAGGGCCAAACCTACGAGCAGTACTTC
j_gene: TRBJ2-3; v_gene: TRBV7-9; abundance: NA; d_gene: NA; CDR3aa: CSSSFVGRGWRF; CDR3nt: TGTTCCAGCAGCTTTGTAGGGAGAGGGTGGCGTTTT
j_gene: TRBJ2-7; v_gene: TRBV4-2; abundance: NA; d_gene: NA; CDR3aa: CASSQDVRGPYEQYF; CDR3nt: TGTGCCAGCAGCCAAGACGTAAGGGGTCCCTACGAGCAGTACTTC
j_gene: TRBJ1-1; v_gene: TRBV6-6; abundance: NA; d_gene: NA; CDR3aa: CASSSRGRETEAFF; CDR3nt: TGTGCCAGCAGTTCCCGAGGGCGGGAGACTGAAGCTTTCTTT
j_gene: TRBJ2-1; v_gene: TRBV18; abundance: NA; d_gene: TRBD1; CDR3aa: CASSPKGQGFNNEQFF; CDR3nt: TGTGCCAGCTCACCAAAGGGACAGGGTTTCAACAATGAGCAGTTCTTC
j_gene: TRBJ2-3; v_gene: TRBV6-5; abundance: NA; d_gene: TRBD2; CDR3aa: CASKLAGADTQYF; CDR3nt: TGTGCCAGCAAATTAGCGGGAGCTGATACGCAGTATTTT
j_gene: TRBJ2-3; v_gene: TRBV9; abundance: NA; d_gene: NA; CDR3aa: CASSATSAYTDTQYF; CDR3nt: TGTGCCAGCAGCGCTACTAGTGCTTACACAGATACGCAGTATTTT
j_gene: TRBJ2-2; v_gene: TRBV11-3; abundance: NA; d_gene: TRBD1; CDR3aa: CASSVGQANTGELFF; CDR3nt: TGTGCCAGCAGCGTGGGACAGGCGAACACCGGGGAGCTGTTTTTT
j_gene: TRBJ2-7; v_gene: TRBV28; abundance: once; d_gene: TRBD2; CDR3aa: CASSGRGRYEQYF; CDR3nt: TGTGCCAGTTCGGGGCGCGGGAGGTACGAGCAGTACTTC
j_gene: TRBJ2-5; v_gene: TRBV28; abundance: NA; d_gene: NA; CDR3aa: CASTRGQETQYF; CDR3nt: TGTGCCAGCACCAGGGGCCAAGAGACCCAGTACTTC
j_gene: TRBJ2-7; v_gene: TRBV28; abundance: NA; d_gene: TRBD2; CDR3aa: CASSLAGGYEQYF; CDR3nt: TGTGCCAGCAGTTTAGCGGGAGGCTACGAGCAGTACTTC
j_gene: TRBJ2-1; v_gene: TRBV19; abundance: few; d_gene: NA; CDR3aa: CASSPARDYNEQFF; CDR3nt: TGTGCCAGTAGTCCGGCTAGAGACTACAATGAGCAGTTCTTC
j_gene: TRBJ2-7; v_gene: TRBV7-9; abundance: NA; d_gene: TRBD2; CDR3aa: CASSHPNERLAPTYEQYF; CDR3nt: TGTGCCAGCAGCCATCCCAACGAACGACTAGCACCTACCTACGAGCAGTACTTC
j_gene: TRBJ2-7; v_gene: TRBV7-9; abundance: NA; d_gene: TRBD2; CDR3aa: CASSLAGRALDEQYF; CDR3nt: TGTGCCAGCAGCTTAGCGGGGAGGGCCCTAGACGAGCAGTACTTC
j_gene: TRBJ2-1; v_gene: TRBV5-6; abundance: NA; d_gene: NA; CDR3aa: CASSFRQSNEQFF; CDR3nt: TGTGCCAGCAGCTTCCGACAGTCCAATGAGCAGTTCTTC
j_gene: TRBJ2-3; v_gene: TRBV19; abundance: few; d_gene: NA; CDR3aa: CASSLYTDTQYF; CDR3nt: TGTGCCAGTAGCCTGTACACAGATACGCAGTATTTT
j_gene: TRBJ2-7; v_gene: TRBV15; abundance: NA; d_gene: NA; CDR3aa: CATSRGSSYEQYF; CDR3nt: TGTGCCACCAGCAGAGGGAGCTCCTACGAGCAGTACTTC
j_gene: TRBJ2-5; v_gene: TRBV15; abundance: few; d_gene: NA; CDR3aa: CATSRGRETQYF; CDR3nt: TGTGCCACCAGCAGGGGGAGGGAGACCCAGTACTTC
j_gene: TRBJ2-7; v_gene: TRBV10-3; abundance: NA; d_gene: NA; CDR3aa: CAGAKDGVYEQYF; CDR3nt: TGTGCCGGGGCCAAGGATGGGGTATACGAGCAGTACTTC
j_gene: TRBJ2-3; v_gene: TRBV5-1; abundance: NA; d_gene: TRBD2; CDR3aa: CASSLGGLSGRFVDTQYF; CDR3nt: TGCGCCAGCAGCCTTGGAGGCCTTAGCGGGCGCTTCGTGGATACGCAGTATTTT
j_gene: TRBJ1-5; v_gene: TRBV18; abundance: NA; d_gene: TRBD1; CDR3aa: CASSPFFLGTDLNQPQHF; CDR3nt: TGTGCCAGCTCACCATTCTTCTTAGGGACAGACCTAAATCAGCCCCAGCATTTT
j_gene: TRBJ2-7; v_gene: TRBV7-9; abundance: NA; d_gene: TRBD1; CDR3aa: CASSFADRGGRYEQYF; CDR3nt: TGTGCCAGCAGCTTTGCGGACAGGGGGGGACGCTACGAGCAGTACTTC
j_gene: TRBJ2-7; v_gene: TRBV25-1; abundance: NA; d_gene: TRBD2; CDR3aa: CASSDIAGSLPEQYF; CDR3nt: TGTGCCAGCAGTGACATAGCGGGATCCCTACCCGAGCAGTACTTC
j_gene: TRBJ2-5; v_gene: TRBV28; abundance: NA; d_gene: TRBD1; CDR3aa: CASSLSPATGEWETQYF; CDR3nt: TGTGCCAGCAGTTTGAGCCCCGCGACAGGGGAGTGGGAGACCCAGTACTTC
j_gene: TRBJ2-5; v_gene: TRBV5-1; abundance: NA; d_gene: NA; CDR3aa: CASSLGGGQGTQYF; CDR3nt: TGCGCCAGCAGCCTTGGGGGGGGCCAAGGGACCCAGTACTTC
j_gene: TRBJ1-4; v_gene: TRBV15; abundance: NA; d_gene: NA; CDR3aa: CATQAVPGDRGGKLFF; CDR3nt: TGTGCCACGCAGGCGGTGCCAGGAGACCGAGGGGGAAAACTGTTTTTT
j_gene: TRBJ2-3; v_gene: TRBV5-1; abundance: NA; d_gene: NA; CDR3aa: CASSKGADHTDTQYF; CDR3nt: TGCGCCAGCAGTAAGGGAGCCGACCACACAGATACGCAGTATTTT
j_gene: TRBJ2-7; v_gene: TRBV5-5; abundance: NA; d_gene: TRBD2; CDR3aa: CASSFTSGAYEQYF; CDR3nt: TGTGCCAGCAGCTTCACTAGCGGCGCCTACGAGCAGTACTTC
j_gene: TRBJ1-1; v_gene: TRBV9; abundance: few; d_gene: NA; CDR3aa: CASSVEGIRGGNTEAFF; CDR3nt: TGTGCCAGCAGCGTAGAAGGTATCAGAGGAGGGAACACTGAAGCTTTCTTT
j_gene: TRBJ2-7; v_gene: TRBV5-5; abundance: NA; d_gene: NA; CDR3aa: CASSLLGHRHEQYF; CDR3nt: TGTGCCAGCAGCTTGCTAGGACACCGGCACGAGCAGTACTTC
j_gene: TRBJ2-5; v_gene: TRBV7-3; abundance: few; d_gene: TRBD2; CDR3aa: CASSLMGGETQYF; CDR3nt: TGTGCCAGCAGCTTAATGGGGGGGGAGACCCAGTACTTC